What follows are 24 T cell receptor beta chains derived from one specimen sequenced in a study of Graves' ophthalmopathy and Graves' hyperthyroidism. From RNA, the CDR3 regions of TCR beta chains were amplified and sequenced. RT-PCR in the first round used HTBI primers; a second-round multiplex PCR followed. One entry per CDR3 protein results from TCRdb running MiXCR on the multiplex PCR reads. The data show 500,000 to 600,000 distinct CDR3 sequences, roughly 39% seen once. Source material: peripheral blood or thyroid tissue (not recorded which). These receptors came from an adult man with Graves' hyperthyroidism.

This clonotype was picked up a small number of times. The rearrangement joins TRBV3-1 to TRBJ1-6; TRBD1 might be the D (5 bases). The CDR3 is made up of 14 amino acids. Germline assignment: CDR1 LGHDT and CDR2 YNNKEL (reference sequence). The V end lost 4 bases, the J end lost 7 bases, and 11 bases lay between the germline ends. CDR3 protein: CASSPGPQNSPLHF. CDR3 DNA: TGTGCCAGCAGCCCGGGACCGCAAAATTCACCCCTCCACTTT.

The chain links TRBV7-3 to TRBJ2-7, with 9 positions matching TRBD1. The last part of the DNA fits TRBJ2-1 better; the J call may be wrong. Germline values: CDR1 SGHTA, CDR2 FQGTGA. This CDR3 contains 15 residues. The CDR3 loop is CASSPWGQGVGEQFF. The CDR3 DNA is TGTGCCAGCAGCCCTTGGGGACAGGGCGTTGGTGAGCAGTTCTTC.

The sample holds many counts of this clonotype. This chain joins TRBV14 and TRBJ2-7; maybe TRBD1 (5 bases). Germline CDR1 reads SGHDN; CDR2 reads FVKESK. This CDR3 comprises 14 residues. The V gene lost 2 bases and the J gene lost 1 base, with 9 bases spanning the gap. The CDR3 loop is CASSQQGFSYEQYF. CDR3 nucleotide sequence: TGTGCCAGCAGCCAACAGGGCTTTTCCTACGAGCAGTACTTC.

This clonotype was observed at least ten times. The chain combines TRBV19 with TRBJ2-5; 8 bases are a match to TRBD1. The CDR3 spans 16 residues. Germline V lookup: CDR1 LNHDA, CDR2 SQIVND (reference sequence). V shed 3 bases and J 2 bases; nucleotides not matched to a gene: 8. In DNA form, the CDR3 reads TGTGCCAGTAGTATTCGCGGGACAGGAAGACAAGAGACCCAGTACTTC. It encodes CASSIRGTGRQETQYF. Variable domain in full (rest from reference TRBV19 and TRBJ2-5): DGGITQSPKYLFRKEGQNVTLSCEQNLNHDAMYWYRQDPGQGLRLIYYSQIVNDFQKGDIAEGYSVSREKKESFPLTVTSAQKNPTAFYLCASSIRGTGRQETQYFGPGTRLLVL.

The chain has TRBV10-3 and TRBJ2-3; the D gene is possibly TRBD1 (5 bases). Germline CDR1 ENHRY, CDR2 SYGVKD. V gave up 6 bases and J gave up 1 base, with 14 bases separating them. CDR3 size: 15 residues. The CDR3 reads CAIRDTLYGTDTQYF. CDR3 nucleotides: TGTGCCATCAGGGACACCCTCTATGGCACAGATACGCAGTATTTT.

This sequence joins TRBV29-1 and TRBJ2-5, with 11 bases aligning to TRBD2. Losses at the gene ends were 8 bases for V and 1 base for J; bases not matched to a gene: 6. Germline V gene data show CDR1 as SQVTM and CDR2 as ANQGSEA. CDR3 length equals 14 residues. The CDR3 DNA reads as TGCAGCCCTCGACTAGCGGGGACCCAAGAGACCCAGTACTTC. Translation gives CSPRLAGTQETQYF.

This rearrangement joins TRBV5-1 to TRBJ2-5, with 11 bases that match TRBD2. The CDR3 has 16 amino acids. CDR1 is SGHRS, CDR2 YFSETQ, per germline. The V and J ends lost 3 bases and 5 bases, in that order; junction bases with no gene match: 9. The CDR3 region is CASSSGTSGAGETQYF. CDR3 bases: TGCGCCAGCAGCTCCGGGACTAGCGGAGCTGGGGAGACCCAGTACTTC.

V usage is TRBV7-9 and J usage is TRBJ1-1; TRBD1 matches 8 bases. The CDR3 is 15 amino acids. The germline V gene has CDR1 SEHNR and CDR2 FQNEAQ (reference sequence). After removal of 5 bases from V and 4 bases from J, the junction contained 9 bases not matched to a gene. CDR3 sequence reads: CASSEGQGAITEAFF. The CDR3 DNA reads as TGTGCCAGCAGCGAAGGACAGGGAGCGATCACTGAAGCTTTCTTT.

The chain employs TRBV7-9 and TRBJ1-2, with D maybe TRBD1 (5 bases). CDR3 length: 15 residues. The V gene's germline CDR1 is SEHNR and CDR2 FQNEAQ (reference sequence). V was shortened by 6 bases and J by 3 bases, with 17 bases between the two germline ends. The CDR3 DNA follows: TGTGCCAGCAGTCCATACGACAGACCGGACTATGGCTACACCTTC. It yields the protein CASSPYDRPDYGYTF.

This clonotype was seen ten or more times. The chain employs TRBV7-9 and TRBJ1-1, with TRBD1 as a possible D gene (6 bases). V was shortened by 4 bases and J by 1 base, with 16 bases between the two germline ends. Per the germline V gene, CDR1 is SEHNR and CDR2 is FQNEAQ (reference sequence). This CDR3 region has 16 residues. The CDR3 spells CASSSRGYRENTEAFF. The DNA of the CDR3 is TGTGCCAGCAGCTCGAGGGGATACAGGGAGAACACTGAAGCTTTCTTT.

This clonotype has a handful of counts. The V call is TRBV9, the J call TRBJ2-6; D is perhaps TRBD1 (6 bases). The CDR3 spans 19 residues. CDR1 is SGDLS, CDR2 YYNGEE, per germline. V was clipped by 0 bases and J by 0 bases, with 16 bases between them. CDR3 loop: CASSVGGAGRGSGANVLTF. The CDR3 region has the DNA TGTGCCAGCAGCGTAGGAGGTGCGGGCAGGGGCTCTGGGGCCAACGTCCTGACTTTC.

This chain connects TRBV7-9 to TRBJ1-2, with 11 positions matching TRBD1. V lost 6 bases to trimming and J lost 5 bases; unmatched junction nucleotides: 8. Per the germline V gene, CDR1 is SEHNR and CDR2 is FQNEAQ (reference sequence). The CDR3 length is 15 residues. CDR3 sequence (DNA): TGTGCCAGCAGTTTTGCCGGGACAGGGGGGTATGGCTACACCTTC. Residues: CASSFAGTGGYGYTF.

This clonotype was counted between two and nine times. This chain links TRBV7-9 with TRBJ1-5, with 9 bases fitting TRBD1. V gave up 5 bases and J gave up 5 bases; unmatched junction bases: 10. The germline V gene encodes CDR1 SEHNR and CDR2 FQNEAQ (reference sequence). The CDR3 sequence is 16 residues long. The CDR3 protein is CASSPRDRAFDQPQHF. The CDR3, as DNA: TGTGCCAGCAGCCCCCGGGACAGGGCTTTTGATCAGCCCCAGCATTTT.

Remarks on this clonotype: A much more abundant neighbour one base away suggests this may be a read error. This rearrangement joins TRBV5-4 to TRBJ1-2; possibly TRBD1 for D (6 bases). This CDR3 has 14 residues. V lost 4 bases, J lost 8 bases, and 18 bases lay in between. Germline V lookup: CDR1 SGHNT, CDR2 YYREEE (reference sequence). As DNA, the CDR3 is TGTGCCAGCAGCACACCCGGACAGTTCAGGGGCTACACCTTC. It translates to CASSTPGQFRGYTF.

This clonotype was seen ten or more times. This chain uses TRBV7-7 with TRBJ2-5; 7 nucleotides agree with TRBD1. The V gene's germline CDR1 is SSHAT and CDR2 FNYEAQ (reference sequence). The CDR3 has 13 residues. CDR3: CASRRQGEETQYF. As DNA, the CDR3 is TGTGCTAGCCGAAGACAGGGAGAGGAGACCCAGTACTTC.

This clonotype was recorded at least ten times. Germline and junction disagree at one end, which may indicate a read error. The CDR3 nucleotides are TGCAGTGCCAGAGGACAGGGGGCAACTAATGAAAAACTGTTTTTT. This translates into CSARGQGATNEKLFF. The chain carries TRBV20-1 and TRBJ1-4; 10 bases agree with TRBD1. The CDR3 runs 15 residues. The germline gives CDR1 DFQATT, CDR2 SNEGSKA (reference sequence).

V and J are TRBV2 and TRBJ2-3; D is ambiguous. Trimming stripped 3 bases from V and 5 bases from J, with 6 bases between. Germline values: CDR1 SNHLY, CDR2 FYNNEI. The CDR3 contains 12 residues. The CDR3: CASSDKGDTQYF. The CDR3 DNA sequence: TGTGCCAGCAGTGATAAAGGAGATACGCAGTATTTT.

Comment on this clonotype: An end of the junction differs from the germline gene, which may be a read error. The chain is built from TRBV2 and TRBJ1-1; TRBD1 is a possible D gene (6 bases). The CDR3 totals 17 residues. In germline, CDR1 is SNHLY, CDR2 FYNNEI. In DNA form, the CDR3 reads TGTGCCTGCAGTGAATGGGCGTTGGGACATTCGAACACTGAAGCTTTCTTT. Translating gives CACSEWALGHSNTEAFF.

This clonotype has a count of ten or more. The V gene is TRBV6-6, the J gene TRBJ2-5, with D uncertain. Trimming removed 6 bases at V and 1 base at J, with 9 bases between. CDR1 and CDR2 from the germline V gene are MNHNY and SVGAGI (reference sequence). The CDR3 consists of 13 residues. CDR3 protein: CASSQSRQETQYF. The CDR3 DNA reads TGTGCCAGCAGCCAATCCCGCCAAGAGACCCAGTACTTC.

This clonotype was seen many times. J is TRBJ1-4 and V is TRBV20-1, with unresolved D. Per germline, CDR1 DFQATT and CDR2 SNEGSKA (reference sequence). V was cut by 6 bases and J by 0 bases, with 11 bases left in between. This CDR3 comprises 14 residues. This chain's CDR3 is CSAVSRSTNEKLFF. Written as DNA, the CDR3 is TGCAGTGCAGTCTCCAGGTCAACTAATGAAAAACTGTTTTTT.

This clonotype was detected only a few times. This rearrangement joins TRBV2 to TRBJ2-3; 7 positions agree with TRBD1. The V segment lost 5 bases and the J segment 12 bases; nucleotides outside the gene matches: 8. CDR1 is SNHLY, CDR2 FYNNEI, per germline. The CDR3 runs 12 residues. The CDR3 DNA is TGTGCCAGCAGTAAAGACGGGACAGTTCAGTATTTT. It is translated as CASSKDGTVQYF. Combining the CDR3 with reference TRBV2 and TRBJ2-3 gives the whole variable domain EPEVTQTPSHQVTQMGQEVILRCVPISNHLYFYWYRQILGQKVEFLVSFYNNEISEKSEIFDDQFSVERPDGSNFTLKIRSTKLEDSAMYFCASSKDGTVQYFGPGTRLTVL.

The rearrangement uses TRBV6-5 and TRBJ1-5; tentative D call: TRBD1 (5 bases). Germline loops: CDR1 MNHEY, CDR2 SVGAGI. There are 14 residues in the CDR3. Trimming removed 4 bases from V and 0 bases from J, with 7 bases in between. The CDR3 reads CASSSTVSNQPQHF. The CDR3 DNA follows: TGTGCCAGCAGTTCGACAGTTAGCAATCAGCCCCAGCATTTT.

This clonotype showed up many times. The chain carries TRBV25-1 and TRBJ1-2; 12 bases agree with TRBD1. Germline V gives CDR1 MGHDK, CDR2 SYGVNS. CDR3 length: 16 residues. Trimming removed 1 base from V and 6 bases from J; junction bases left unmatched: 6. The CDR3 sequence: CASSEFGTGGFHGYTF. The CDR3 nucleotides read TGTGCCAGCAGTGAATTCGGGACAGGGGGCTTCCATGGCTACACCTTC.

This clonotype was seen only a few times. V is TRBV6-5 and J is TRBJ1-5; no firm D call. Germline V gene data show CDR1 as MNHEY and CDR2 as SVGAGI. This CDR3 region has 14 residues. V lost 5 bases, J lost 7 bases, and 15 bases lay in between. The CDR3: CASSEVPERQPQHF. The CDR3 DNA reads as TGTGCCAGCAGTGAAGTGCCTGAGCGCCAGCCCCAGCATTTT.